What follows are 12 T cell receptor beta chains derived from one specimen sequenced in a study of cytomegalovirus exposure and HLA in healthy donors. PCR primers comprised 60 Vbeta and 13 Jbeta primers. Data came from immunoSEQ multiplex PCR; TCRdb stores just in-frame clones and leaves some out. The sample carries 110,000 to 150,000 clones, 72% recorded once. The material sequenced was PBMCs. These receptors were collected from a middle-aged man in good health and CMV-seronegative.

V and J are TRBV7-9 and TRBJ2-7, with 7 bases that match TRBD2. CDR1 is SEHNR and CDR2 is FQNEAQ in the germline V gene (reference sequence). V lost 5 bases and J lost 5; bases outside the gene matches: 9. This CDR3 contains 14 residues. CDR3 nucleotides: TGTGCCAGCAGCCTAGGACTAGGTTCCGACGAGCAGTACTTC. It is translated as CASSLGLGSDEQYF.

V usage is TRBV23-1 and J usage is TRBJ2-7; 10 positions agree with TRBD1. TRBV23-1 is placed among ORFs of uncertain function. With 2 bases clipped from V and 2 bases from J, the junction kept 3 bases outside the gene matches. This CDR3 region has 15 residues. The CDR3 spells CASSQQTGGPYEQYF. DNA of the CDR3: TGCGCCAGCAGTCAACAGACAGGGGGCCCCTACGAGCAGTACTTC.

This rearrangement joins TRBV2 to TRBJ1-5, with D uncertain. Germline-derived CDR1 and CDR2 are SNHLY and FYNNEI. V lost 8 bases to trimming and J lost 1 base, with 9 bases between them. The CDR3 sequence is 13 residues long. The CDR3 is CASGGESNQPQHF. The CDR3 nucleotides read TGTGCCAGCGGTGGTGAGAGCAATCAGCCCCAGCATTTT.

The V gene is TRBV5-4, the J gene TRBJ1-2; no clear D. This CDR3 is built from 13 residues. Trimming took 0 bases from V and 7 from J, leaving 10 bases between them. Germline V gene data show CDR1 as SGHNT and CDR2 as YYREEE (reference sequence). The CDR3 protein is CASSLAWAGGYTF. Written as DNA, the CDR3 is TGTGCCAGCAGCTTGGCGTGGGCGGGTGGCTACACCTTC. The whole variable domain, filled in from reference TRBV5-4 and TRBJ1-2, reads ETGVTQSPTHLIKTRGQQVTLRCSSQSGHNTVSWYQQALGQGPQFIFQYYREEENGRGNFPPRFSGLQFPNYSSELNVNALELDDSALYLCASSLAWAGGYTFGSGTRLTVV.

The chain carries TRBV7-9 and TRBJ2-1, with 9 nucleotides matching TRBD1. Germline V gives CDR1 SEHNR, CDR2 FQNEAQ (reference sequence). The CDR3 is 17 amino acids. Trimming cost V 3 bases and J 8 bases; bases outside gene matches: 14. The CDR3, as DNA: TGTGCCAGCAGCTTCGCTGGGGGGACAGGGTATCGCGATGAGCAGTTCTTC. Amino acids: CASSFAGGTGYRDEQFF.

This rearrangement joins TRBV5-1 to TRBJ2-3; tentative D call: TRBD2 (5 bases). There are 15 residues in the CDR3. V was cut by 1 base and J by 0 bases, with 9 bases left in between. The germline V gene encodes CDR1 SGHRS and CDR2 YFSETQ. CDR3 protein: CASSLTPGSTDTQYF. In DNA form, the CDR3 reads TGCGCCAGCAGCTTGACTCCGGGAAGCACAGATACGCAGTATTTT.

V and J are TRBV7-9 and TRBJ2-3; 8 bases are shared with TRBD2. The CDR3 has 14 amino acids. With 4 bases clipped from V and 4 bases from J, the junction kept 4 bases outside the gene matches. Germline V gene data show CDR1 as SEHNR and CDR2 as FQNEAQ (reference sequence). Here the CDR3 reads CASSSGLAADTQYF. DNA of the CDR3: TGTGCCAGCAGCTCAGGACTAGCCGCAGATACGCAGTATTTT. The variable domain in full, with the rest retrieved from reference TRBV7-9 and TRBJ2-3, is DTGVSQNPRHKITKRGQNVTFRCDPISEHNRLYWYRQTLGQGPEFLTYFQNEAQLEKSRLLSDRFSAERPKGSFSTLEIQRTEQGDSAMYLCASSSGLAADTQYFGPGTRLTVL.

The chain couples TRBV6-1 to TRBJ2-5; D is possibly TRBD2 (5 bases). The CDR3 is made up of 13 amino acids. V dropped 11 bases and J dropped 5 bases, with 18 bases sitting between them. Germline loops: CDR1 MNHNS, CDR2 SASEGT. CDR3 loop: CAGGGSTFETQYF. DNA of the CDR3: TGTGCCGGCGGCGGGTCCACGTTTGAGACCCAGTACTTC.

The chain carries TRBV28 and TRBJ2-5, with 9 bases aligning to TRBD1. Germline values: CDR1 MDHEN, CDR2 SYDVKM. V gave up 5 bases and J gave up 1 base; unmatched junction bases: 5. CDR3 length: 15 residues. As DNA, the CDR3 is TGTGCCAGCAGTACCTCGGACAGGGGCCAAGAGACCCAGTACTTC. It codes for CASSTSDRGQETQYF.

The chain couples TRBV7-2 to TRBJ2-1, with D possibly matching TRBD1 (6 bases). Trimming removed 5 bases from V and 5 bases from J, with 16 bases in between. Per germline, CDR1 SGHTA and CDR2 FQGNSA. CDR3 length equals 15 residues. CDR3 loop: CASSGTGHLHNEQFF. DNA for the CDR3: TGTGCCAGCAGCGGAACGGGACACCTACACAATGAGCAGTTCTTC. The full variable domain, its missing parts supplied by reference TRBV7-2 and TRBJ2-1, is GAGVSQSPSNKVTEKGKDVELRCDPISGHTALYWYRQSLGQGLEFLIYFQGNSAPDKSGLPSDRFSAERTGGSVSTLTIQRTQQEDSAVYLCASSGTGHLHNEQFFGPGTRLTVL.

The V and J genes are TRBV4-1 and TRBJ1-2, with 9 bases that match TRBD1. The CDR3 runs 15 residues. In germline, CDR1 is MGHRA, CDR2 YSYEKL. V shed 2 bases, J shed 5 bases, and the junction held 6 bases outside the gene matches. CDR3: CASSQTGTGSYGYTF. DNA for the CDR3: TGCGCCAGCAGCCAAACCGGGACAGGGTCTTATGGCTACACCTTC.

The V and J genes are TRBV6-5 and TRBJ1-5; no definite D call. Germline loops: CDR1 MNHEY, CDR2 SVGAGI. This CDR3 is built from 14 residues. Trimming left V 0 bases short and J 6 bases short, with 9 bases between. The CDR3 DNA reads as TGTGCCAGCAGTTACTCGGTAGTTGGTCAGCCCCAGCATTTT. Protein sequence: CASSYSVVGQPQHF.